The clone carrying this T cell receptor (beta chain) was observed at least ten times. The entry originates in a study of read filtering for tumor transcriptome and immune sequencing. For the study at large: The cohort had over 16 men and under 15 women aged roughly 47 to 80, mean roughly 70 years. IR-seq gave about 3.5 to 10.27 million TCR reads per sample; RNA-seq gave about 80 to 1,300. 8 patients were R-ISS I, some 15 were R-ISS II, 6 or 7 were R-ISS III. Whole-transcriptome libraries were prepared after DNase treatment.

From roughly 390 ng of RNA, a library with molecular barcoded alpha/delta and beta/gamma adaptors was made. TCRdb used MiXCR to reprocess the reads, holding one entry per CDR3 protein. The repertoire holds around 48,000 distinct CDR3 sequences, with roughly 19% as singletons. The CDR3 sequence is 12 residues long. The J segment lost 7 bases and the V segment lost 3 bases, leaving 2 bases of the junction unmatched. CDR1 is SGDLS, CDR2 YYNGEE, per germline. Sample: a population of CD138-negative cells sorted from bone marrow. This receptor was obtained from a donor at least 40 years old with multiple myeloma. This sequence joins TRBV9 and TRBJ2-5; 8 nucleotides align to TRBD1. The CDR3 here is CASSGTGGTQYF. Here the CDR3 DNA reads TGTGCCAGCAGCGGTACAGGGGGGACCCAGTACTTC.